These T cell receptor beta chains were read from a single sample in a study of metastatic and nonmetastatic thyroid tumors. MiXCR reprocessed the PCR reads for TCRdb. The sample includes around 31,000 clones, roughly 20% of them seen just once. The sequencing input was tumor tissue. The origin of the receptors is a male donor with papillary thyroid cancer or a benign thyroid nodule (not recorded which). Some clones in this sample may be carry-over from other donors' samples. The CDR3 runs from the conserved cysteine through the conserved F or W. D genes are given only for firm matches. Clone size, where shown, is once, few, many, or a class for clones that have expanded.

cdr3_aa,cdr3_nt,j_call,d_call,v_call,clone_size
CASSPKGATEAFF,TGTGCCAGCAGCCCTAAGGGAGCCACTGAAGCTTTCTTT,TRBJ1-1,.,TRBV7-9,many
CASSPRLGTSGGDTQYF,TGTGCCAGCAGCCCCAGACTGGGGACTAGCGGAGGAGATACGCAGTATTTT,TRBJ2-3,TRBD2,TRBV11-2,.
CASSGGLSGHNDQFF,TGTGCCAGCAGCGGGGGACTATCGGGACACAATGATCAGTTCTTC,TRBJ2-1,.,TRBV9,once
CASRRGLAYTDTQYF,TGTGCCAGCAGGAGAGGACTAGCGTACACAGATACACAGTATTTT,TRBJ2-3,TRBD2,TRBV6-1,few
CSARDSGSGTGNEQFF,TGCAGTGCTAGAGATAGTGGTAGCGGGACCGGAAATGAGCAGTTCTTC,TRBJ2-1,TRBD2,TRBV20-1,.
CASSASILAGADQFF,TGTGCCAGCAGCGCGAGCATACTAGCGGGAGCCGACCAGTTCTTC,TRBJ2-1,TRBD2,TRBV9,many
CASSETRGTKLLF,TGTGCCAGCAGTGAAACGAGGGGAACGAAACTGCTTTTT,TRBJ1-4,.,TRBV6-1,.
CASSPPGGYTF,TGTGCCAGCAGCCCCCCCGGGGGCTACACCTTC,TRBJ1-2,.,TRBV7-9,few
CASSLVGTSNQPQHF,TGTGCCAGCAGCTTAGTAGGGACAAGCAATCAGCCCCAGCATTTT,TRBJ1-5,.,TRBV7-2,many
CSASTGGTGGLFF,TGCAGTGCAAGTACAGGAGGCACCGGTGGGCTGTTTTTT,TRBJ2-2,.,TRBV20-1,.
CASSRFGAEHTGELFF,TGTGCCAGTAGTCGGTTCGGGGCGGAACACACCGGGGAGCTGTTTTTT,TRBJ2-2,.,TRBV19,many
CASSVRVSYEQYF,TGTGCCAGCAGCGTCAGGGTTTCCTACGAGCAGTACTTC,TRBJ2-7,.,TRBV9,many
CATSSSGGAGSNVLTF,TGTGCCACCAGCAGTAGTGGCGGGGCTGGGTCCAACGTCCTGACTTTC,TRBJ2-6,.,TRBV15,few
CASREGNRAEAFF,TGTGCCAGCAGAGAGGGGAATCGGGCTGAAGCTTTCTTT,TRBJ1-1,.,TRBV6-1,many
CASSWGGQGNSPLHF,TGTGCCAGCAGTTGGGGAGGACAAGGCAATTCACCCCTCCACTTT,TRBJ1-6,.,TRBV6-1,.
CAISESGGGSQETQYF,TGTGCCATCAGTGAGTCGGGTGGAGGTTCCCAAGAGACCCAGTACTTC,TRBJ2-5,.,TRBV10-3,many
CASSLEAGRAGEPFF,TGTGCCAGCAGCTTAGAAGCGGGTCGCGCCGGGGAGCCGTTTTTT,TRBJ2-2,.,TRBV7-2,.
CASSDAGSRLHF,TGCGCCAGCAGTGACGCAGGCTCCCGCCTCCACTTT,TRBJ1-6,.,TRBV10-2,many
CATSRGVDSTDTQYF,TGTGCCACCAGCAGAGGAGTCGACTCCACAGATACGCAGTATTTT,TRBJ2-3,.,TRBV15,many
CASSKPSSGRGYNEQFF,TGTGCCAGCAGTAAGCCAAGTAGCGGGAGGGGCTACAATGAGCAGTTCTTC,TRBJ2-1,TRBD2,TRBV6-1,many
CASSHTGTGFYEQYF,TGTGCCAGCAGTCACACCGGGACAGGGTTCTACGAGCAGTACTTC,TRBJ2-7,TRBD1,TRBV7-2,.
CASSWDRGLYTEAFF,TGTGCCAGCAGCTGGGACAGGGGGCTCTACACTGAAGCTTTCTTT,TRBJ1-1,TRBD1,TRBV5-6,many
CASSTRQGATETQYF,TGCGCCAGCAGCACCAGACAGGGCGCGACGGAGACCCAGTACTTC,TRBJ2-5,TRBD1,TRBV5-1,many
CAWKEQFGEQFF,TGTGCCTGGAAAGAGCAGTTCGGTGAGCAGTTCTTC,TRBJ2-1,.,TRBV30,many
CASSLEVGFYEQYF,TGCGCCAGCAGCTTGGAGGTCGGATTCTACGAGCAGTACTTC,TRBJ2-7,.,TRBV5-1,many
CASKVGGRYNSPLHF,TGTGCCAGCAAAGTAGGAGGTCGCTATAATTCACCCCTCCACTTT,TRBJ1-6,.,TRBV27,.
CASSKTSVGEQFF,TGTGCCAGCAGCAAGACTAGCGTCGGGGAGCAGTTCTTC,TRBJ2-1,TRBD2,TRBV5-4,.
CASSLVGSLAEQFF,TGTGCCAGCAGTTTAGTGGGCTCTCTAGCTGAGCAGTTCTTC,TRBJ2-1,.,TRBV28,many
CASSSGGVGWYGYTF,TGTGCCAGCAGTTCGGGGGGGGTGGGATGGTATGGCTACACCTTC,TRBJ1-2,.,TRBV6-2/TRBV6-3,few
CASSLDPRGANEKLFF,TGTGCCAGCAGCTTAGATCCAAGGGGGGCCAATGAAAAACTGTTTTTT,TRBJ1-4,.,TRBV11-2,many
CACSLTVSSETEAFF,TGTGCCTGCAGCTTAACGGTATCATCGGAGACTGAAGCTTTCTTT,TRBJ1-1,.,TRBV7-2,.
CASRPVGRDRKKRAFF,TGTGCCAGCCGCCCCGTAGGACGGGACAGGAAAAAAAGAGCTTTCTTT,TRBJ1-1,TRBD1,TRBV6-1,many
CATSDRASQSYNEQFF,TGTGCCACCAGTGACAGGGCTAGCCAATCCTACAATGAGCAGTTCTTC,TRBJ2-1,.,TRBV24-1,medium-sized
CASSVEGSGANVLTF,TGTGCCAGCAGCGTAGAGGGGTCTGGGGCCAACGTCCTGACTTTC,TRBJ2-6,.,TRBV9,.
CASSEAGDPYNEQFF,TGCGCCAGCAGCGAGGCGGGAGACCCATATAATGAGCAGTTCTTC,TRBJ2-1,TRBD2,TRBV10-1,.
CASSRVLAGGGVNIQYF,TGTGCCAGCAGCCGCGTACTAGCGGGAGGCGGAGTGAACATTCAGTACTTC,TRBJ2-4,TRBD2,TRBV7-6,.
CASKNVEGQSYGYTF,TGTGCCAGCAAAAATGTGGAGGGACAGAGCTATGGCTACACCTTC,TRBJ1-2,TRBD1,TRBV6-1,.
CASSLAGLTDTQYF,TGTGCCAGCTCACTAGCGGGATTGACAGATACGCAGTATTTT,TRBJ2-3,TRBD2,TRBV18,many
CASRMGGSLYEQYF,TGTGCCAGCAGAATGGGCGGGAGTCTCTACGAGCAGTACTTC,TRBJ2-7,TRBD2,TRBV3-1,many
CASSEVQGTNYGYTF,TGTGCCAGCAGTGAAGTACAGGGGACTAACTATGGCTACACCTTC,TRBJ1-2,TRBD1,TRBV6-1,.
CASSDREGHFSGQYF,TGTGCCAGCAGTGATAGGGAGGGCCATTTCTCCGGGCAGTACTTC,TRBJ2-7,TRBD2,TRBV2,.
CASSLALSGGLGGNEQFF,TGTGCCAGCAGTTTGGCCCTTAGCGGGGGCCTGGGGGGCAATGAGCAGTTCTTC,TRBJ2-1,TRBD2,TRBV12-3/TRBV12-4,many
CASSAKFRGTGANVLTF,TGTGCCAGCAGTGCCAAATTCAGGGGGACTGGGGCCAACGTCCTGACTTTC,TRBJ2-6,TRBD1,TRBV28,many
CASSRGQTNQPQHF,TGTGCCAGCAGCCGAGGACAGACCAATCAGCCCCAGCATTTT,TRBJ1-5,.,TRBV6-1,many
CASSQATGGLNQPQHF,TGTGCCAGCAGCCAAGCGACAGGGGGCCTGAATCAGCCCCAGCATTTT,TRBJ1-5,TRBD1,TRBV3-1,many
CASSTTSGYEQYF,TGTGCCAGCAGTACCACTAGTGGGTACGAACAGTACTTC,TRBJ2-7,.,TRBV28,few
CAWSRTTYEQYF,TGTGCCTGGAGTCGGACTACCTACGAGCAGTACTTC,TRBJ2-7,.,TRBV30,few